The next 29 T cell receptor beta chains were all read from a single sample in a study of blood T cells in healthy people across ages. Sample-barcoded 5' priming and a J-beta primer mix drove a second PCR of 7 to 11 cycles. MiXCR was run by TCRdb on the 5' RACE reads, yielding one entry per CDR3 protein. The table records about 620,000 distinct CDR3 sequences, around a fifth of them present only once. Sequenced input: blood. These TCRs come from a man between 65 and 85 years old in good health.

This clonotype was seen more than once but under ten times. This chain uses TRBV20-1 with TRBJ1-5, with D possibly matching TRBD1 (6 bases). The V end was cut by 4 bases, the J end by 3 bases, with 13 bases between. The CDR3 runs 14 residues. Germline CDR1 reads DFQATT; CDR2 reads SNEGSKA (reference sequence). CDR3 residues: CSANSRQDNQPQHF. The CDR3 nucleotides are TGCAGTGCTAATTCTCGACAGGACAATCAGCCCCAGCATTTT.

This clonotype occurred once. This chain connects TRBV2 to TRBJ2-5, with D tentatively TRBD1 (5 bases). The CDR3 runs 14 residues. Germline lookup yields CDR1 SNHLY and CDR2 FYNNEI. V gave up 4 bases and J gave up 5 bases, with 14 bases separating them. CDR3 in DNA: TGTGCCAGCAGTGTAAAACAGGCGGCGGAGACCCAGTACTTC. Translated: CASSVKQAAETQYF.

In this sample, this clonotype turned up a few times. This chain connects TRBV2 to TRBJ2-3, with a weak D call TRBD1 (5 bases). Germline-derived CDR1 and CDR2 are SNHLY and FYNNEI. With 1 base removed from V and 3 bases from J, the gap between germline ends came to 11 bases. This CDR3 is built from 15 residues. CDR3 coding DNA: TGTGCCAGCAGTGAAGGTGGGGCCCCGACAGATACGCAGTATTTT. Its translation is CASSEGGAPTDTQYF.

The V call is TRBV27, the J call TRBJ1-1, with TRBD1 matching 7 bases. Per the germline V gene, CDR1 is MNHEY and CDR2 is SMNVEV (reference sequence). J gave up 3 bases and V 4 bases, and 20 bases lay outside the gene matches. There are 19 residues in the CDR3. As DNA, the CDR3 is TGTGCCAGCAGTTCCCGTACCTCCGGGACAGAGATTAGGCACACTGAAGCTTTCTTT. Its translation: CASSSRTSGTEIRHTEAFF.

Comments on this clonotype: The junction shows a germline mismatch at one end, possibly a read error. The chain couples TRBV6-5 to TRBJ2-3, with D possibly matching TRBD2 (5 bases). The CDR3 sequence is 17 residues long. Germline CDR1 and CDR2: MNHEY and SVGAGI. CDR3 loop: CASSYSFGVEGTDAQYF. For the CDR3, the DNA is TGTGCCAGCAGTTACTCGTTTGGGGTAGAGGGCACAGATGCGCAGTATTTT.

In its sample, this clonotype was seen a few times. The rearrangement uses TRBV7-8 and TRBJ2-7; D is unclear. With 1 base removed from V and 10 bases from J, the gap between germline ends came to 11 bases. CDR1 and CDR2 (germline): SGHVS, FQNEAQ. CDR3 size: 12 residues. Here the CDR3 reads CASSLGASSQYF. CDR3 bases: TGTGCCAGCAGCTTAGGGGCGTCAAGTCAGTACTTC.

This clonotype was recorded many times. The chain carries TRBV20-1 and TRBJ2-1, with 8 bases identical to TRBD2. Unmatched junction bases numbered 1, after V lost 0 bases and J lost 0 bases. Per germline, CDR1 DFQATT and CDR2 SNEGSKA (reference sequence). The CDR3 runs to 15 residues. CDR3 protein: CSARESGSSYNEQFF. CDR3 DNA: TGCAGTGCTAGAGAAAGCGGGAGCTCCTACAATGAGCAGTTCTTC.

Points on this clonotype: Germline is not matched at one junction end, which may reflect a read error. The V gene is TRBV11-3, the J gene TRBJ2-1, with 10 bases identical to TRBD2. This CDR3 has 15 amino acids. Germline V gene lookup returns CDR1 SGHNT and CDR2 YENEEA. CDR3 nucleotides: TGTGCCAGCAGCTTAGGAACTAGCGGGGACAATGGGCAGTTCTTC. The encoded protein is CASSLGTSGDNGQFF.

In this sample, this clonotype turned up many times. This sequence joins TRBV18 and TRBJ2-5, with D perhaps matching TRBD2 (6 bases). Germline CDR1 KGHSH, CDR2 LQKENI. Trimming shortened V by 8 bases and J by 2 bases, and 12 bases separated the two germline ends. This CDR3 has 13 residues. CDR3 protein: CASSPSVQETQYF. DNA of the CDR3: TGTGCCAGCAGTCCTAGCGTTCAAGAGACCCAGTACTTC.

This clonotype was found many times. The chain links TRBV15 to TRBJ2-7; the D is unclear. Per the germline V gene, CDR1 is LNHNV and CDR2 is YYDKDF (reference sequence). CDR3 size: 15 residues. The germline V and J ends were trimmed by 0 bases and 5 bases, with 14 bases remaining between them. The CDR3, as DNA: TGTGCCACCAGCAGAGATGTAGAAGGGTATGACGAGCAGTACTTC. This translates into CATSRDVEGYDEQYF. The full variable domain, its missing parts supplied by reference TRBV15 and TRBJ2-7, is DAMVIQNPRYQVTQFGKPVTLSCSQTLNHNVMYWYQQKSSQAPKLLFHYYDKDFNNEADTPDNFQSRRPNTSFCFLDIRSPGLGDTAMYLCATSRDVEGYDEQYFGPGTRLTVT.

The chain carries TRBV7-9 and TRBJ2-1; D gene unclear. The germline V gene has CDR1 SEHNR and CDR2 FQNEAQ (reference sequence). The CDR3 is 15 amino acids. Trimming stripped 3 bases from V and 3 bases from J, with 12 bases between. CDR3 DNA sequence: TGTGCCAGCAGCTTGGTCCTACCGGGCTACAATGAGCAGTTCTTC. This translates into CASSLVLPGYNEQFF.

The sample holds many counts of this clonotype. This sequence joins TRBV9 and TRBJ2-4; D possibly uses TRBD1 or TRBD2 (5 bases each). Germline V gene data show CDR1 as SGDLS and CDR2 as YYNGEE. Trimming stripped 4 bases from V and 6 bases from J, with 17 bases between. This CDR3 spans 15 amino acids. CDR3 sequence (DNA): TGTGCCAGCAGCCTCGATCAGGGACGGCTAAACATTCAGTACTTC. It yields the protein CASSLDQGRLNIQYF.

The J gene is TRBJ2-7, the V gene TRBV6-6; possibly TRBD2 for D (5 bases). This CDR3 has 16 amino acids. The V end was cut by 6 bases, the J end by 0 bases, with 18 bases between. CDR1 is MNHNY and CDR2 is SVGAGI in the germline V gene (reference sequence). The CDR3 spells CASSQGGVPTSYEQYF. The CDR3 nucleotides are TGTGCCAGCAGCCAAGGAGGAGTTCCCACCTCCTACGAGCAGTACTTC.

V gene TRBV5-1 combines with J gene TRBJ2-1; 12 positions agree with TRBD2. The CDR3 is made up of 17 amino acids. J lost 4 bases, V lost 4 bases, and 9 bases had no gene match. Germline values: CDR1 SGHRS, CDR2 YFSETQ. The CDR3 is CASSSRTSGIVYNEQFF. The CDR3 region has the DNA TGCGCCAGCAGCAGCCGGACTAGCGGGATCGTTTACAATGAGCAGTTCTTC.

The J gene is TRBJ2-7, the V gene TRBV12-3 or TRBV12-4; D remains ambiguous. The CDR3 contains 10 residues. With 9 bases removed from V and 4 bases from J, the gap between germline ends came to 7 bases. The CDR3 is CASLRYEQYF. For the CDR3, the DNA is TGTGCCAGTCTGAGGTACGAGCAGTACTTC.

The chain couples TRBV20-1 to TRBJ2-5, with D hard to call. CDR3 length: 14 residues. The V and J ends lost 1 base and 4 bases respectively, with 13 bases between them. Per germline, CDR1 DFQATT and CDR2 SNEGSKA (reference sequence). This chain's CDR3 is CSARGGFRGETQYF. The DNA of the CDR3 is TGCAGTGCTAGAGGGGGTTTTCGAGGAGAGACCCAGTACTTC.

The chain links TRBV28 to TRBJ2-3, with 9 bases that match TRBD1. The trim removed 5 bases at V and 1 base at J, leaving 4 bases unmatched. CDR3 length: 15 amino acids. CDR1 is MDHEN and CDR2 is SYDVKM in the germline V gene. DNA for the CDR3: TGTGCCAGCAGTATACGGACAGGGGGCACAGATACGCAGTATTTT. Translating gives CASSIRTGGTDTQYF.

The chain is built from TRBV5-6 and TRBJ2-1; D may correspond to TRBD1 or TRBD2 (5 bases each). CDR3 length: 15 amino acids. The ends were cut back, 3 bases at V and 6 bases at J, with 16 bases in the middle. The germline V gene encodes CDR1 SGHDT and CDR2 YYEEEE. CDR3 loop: CASSSWGSDPNEQFF. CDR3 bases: TGTGCCAGCAGCTCATGGGGGAGCGACCCCAATGAGCAGTTCTTC.

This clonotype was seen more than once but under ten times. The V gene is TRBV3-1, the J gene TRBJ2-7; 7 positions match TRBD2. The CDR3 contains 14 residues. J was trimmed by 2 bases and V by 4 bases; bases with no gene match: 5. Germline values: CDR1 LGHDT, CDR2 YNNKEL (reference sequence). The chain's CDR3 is CASSLQRGTYEQYF. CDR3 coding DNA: TGTGCCAGCAGCCTACAGCGGGGCACCTACGAGCAGTACTTC.

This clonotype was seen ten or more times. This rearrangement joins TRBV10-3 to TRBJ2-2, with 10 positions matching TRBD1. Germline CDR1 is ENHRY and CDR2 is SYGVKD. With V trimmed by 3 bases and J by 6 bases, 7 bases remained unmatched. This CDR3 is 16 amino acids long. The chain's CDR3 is CAISDTGTGASGELFF. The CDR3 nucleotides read TGTGCCATCAGTGACACCGGGACAGGGGCGTCCGGGGAGCTGTTTTTT.

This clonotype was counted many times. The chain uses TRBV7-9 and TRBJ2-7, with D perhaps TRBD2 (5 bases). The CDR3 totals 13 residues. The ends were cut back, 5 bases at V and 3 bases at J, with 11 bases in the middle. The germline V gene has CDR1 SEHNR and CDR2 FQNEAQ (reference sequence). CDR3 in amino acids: CASSLLEDYEQYF. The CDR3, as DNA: TGTGCCAGCAGCCTACTAGAAGACTACGAGCAGTACTTC.

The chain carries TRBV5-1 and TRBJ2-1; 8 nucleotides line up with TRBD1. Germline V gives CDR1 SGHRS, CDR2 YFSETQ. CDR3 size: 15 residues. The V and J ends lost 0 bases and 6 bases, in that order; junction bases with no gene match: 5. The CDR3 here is CASSLEDREGNEQFF. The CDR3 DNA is TGCGCCAGCAGCTTGGAGGACAGGGAAGGCAATGAGCAGTTCTTC.

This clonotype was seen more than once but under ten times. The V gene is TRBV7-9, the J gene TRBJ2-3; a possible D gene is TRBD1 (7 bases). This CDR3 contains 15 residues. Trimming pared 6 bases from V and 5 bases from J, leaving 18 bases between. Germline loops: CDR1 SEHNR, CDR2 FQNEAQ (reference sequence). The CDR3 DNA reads TGTGCCAGCAGGTTTTCGGGGGACAGTGGAGATACGCAGTATTTT. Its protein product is CASRFSGDSGDTQYF. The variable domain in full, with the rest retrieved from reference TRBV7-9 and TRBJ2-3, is DTGVSQNPRHKITKRGQNVTFRCDPISEHNRLYWYRQTLGQGPEFLTYFQNEAQLEKSRLLSDRFSAERPKGSFSTLEIQRTEQGDSAMYLCASRFSGDSGDTQYFGPGTRLTVL.

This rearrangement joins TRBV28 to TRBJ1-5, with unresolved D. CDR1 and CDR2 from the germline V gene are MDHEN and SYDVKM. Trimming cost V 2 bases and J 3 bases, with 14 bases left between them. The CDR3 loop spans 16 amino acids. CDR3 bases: TGTGCCAGCAGTTTAAGCACAGCAGATTTCAATCAGCCCCAGCATTTT. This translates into CASSLSTADFNQPQHF.

The CDR3 loop reads CATQRERGYEQFF. In DNA, the CDR3 is TGTGCCACCCAGCGGGAGAGGGGCTATGAGCAGTTCTTC. The V call is TRBV15, the J call TRBJ2-5; 8 nucleotides line up with TRBD2. The closer fit of TRBJ2-1 to the DNA end suggests the J call may be wrong. Germline assignment: CDR1 LNHNV and CDR2 YYDKDF (reference sequence). This CDR3 has 13 residues.

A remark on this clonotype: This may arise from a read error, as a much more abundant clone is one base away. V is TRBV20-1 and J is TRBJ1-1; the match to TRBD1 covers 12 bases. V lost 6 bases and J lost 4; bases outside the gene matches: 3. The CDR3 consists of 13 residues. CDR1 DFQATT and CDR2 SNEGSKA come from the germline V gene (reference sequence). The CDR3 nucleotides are TGCAGTGCGGGGACAGGGGGCCTCACTGAAGCTTTCTTT. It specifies CSAGTGGLTEAFF.

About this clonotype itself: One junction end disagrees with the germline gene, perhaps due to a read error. In nucleotides, the CDR3 is TGCAGCCTCGGGACAGGGAAAGAGACCGAGTACTTC. Residues: CSLGTGKETEYF. The chain uses TRBV29-1 and TRBJ2-5; 9 nucleotides match TRBD1. There are 12 residues in the CDR3. Germline V CDR1 and CDR2: SQVTM, ANQGSEA.

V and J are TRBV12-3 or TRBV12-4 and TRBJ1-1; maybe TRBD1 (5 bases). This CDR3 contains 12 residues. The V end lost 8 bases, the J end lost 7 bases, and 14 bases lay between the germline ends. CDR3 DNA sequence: TGTGCCAGCCTGTGGGGGAGAAATGAAGCTTTCTTT. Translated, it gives CASLWGRNEAFF.

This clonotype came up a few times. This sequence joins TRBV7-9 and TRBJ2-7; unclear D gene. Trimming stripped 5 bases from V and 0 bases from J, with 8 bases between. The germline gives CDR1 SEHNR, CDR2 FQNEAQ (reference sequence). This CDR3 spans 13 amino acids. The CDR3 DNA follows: TGTGCCAGCAGCCATGTGAGCTCCTACGAGCAGTACTTC. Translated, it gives CASSHVSSYEQYF.